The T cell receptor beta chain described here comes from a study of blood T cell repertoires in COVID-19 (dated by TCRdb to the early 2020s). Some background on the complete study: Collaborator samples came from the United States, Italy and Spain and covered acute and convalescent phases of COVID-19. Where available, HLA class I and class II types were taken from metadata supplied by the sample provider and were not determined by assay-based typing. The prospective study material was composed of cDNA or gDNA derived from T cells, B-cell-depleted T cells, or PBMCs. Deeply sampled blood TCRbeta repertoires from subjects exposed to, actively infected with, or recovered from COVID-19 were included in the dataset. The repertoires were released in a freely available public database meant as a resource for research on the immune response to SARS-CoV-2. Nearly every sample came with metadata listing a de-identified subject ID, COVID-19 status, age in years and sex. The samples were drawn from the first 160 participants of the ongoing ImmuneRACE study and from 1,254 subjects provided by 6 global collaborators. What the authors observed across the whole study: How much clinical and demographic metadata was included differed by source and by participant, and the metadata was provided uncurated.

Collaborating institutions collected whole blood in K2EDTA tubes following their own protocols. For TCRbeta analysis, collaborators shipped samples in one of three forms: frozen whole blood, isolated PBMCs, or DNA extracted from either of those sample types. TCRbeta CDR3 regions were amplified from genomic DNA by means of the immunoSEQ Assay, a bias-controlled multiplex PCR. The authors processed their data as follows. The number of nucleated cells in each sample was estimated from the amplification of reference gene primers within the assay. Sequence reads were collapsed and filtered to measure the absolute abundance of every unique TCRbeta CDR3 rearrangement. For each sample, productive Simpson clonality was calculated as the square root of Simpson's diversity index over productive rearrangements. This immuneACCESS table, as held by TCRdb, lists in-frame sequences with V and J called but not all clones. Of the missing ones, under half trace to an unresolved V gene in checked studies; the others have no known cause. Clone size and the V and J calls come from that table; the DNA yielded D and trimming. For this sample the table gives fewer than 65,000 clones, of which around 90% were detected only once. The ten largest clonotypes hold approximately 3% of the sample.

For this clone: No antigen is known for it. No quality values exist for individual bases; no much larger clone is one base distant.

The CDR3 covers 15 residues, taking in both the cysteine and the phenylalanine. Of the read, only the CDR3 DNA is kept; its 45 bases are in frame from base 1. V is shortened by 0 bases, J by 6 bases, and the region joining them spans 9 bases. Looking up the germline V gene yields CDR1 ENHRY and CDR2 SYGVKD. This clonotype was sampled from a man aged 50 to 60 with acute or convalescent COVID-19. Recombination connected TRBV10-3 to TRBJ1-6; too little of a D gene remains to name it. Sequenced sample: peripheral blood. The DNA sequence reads TGTGCCATCAGTGAGTCGATTGGACTTAATTCACCCCTCCACTTT. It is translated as CAISESIGLNSPLHF.